This TCR beta chain was retrieved from a study of blood T cells in healthy people across ages. A J-beta primer mix and a sample-barcoded 5' primer were used in a second PCR of roughly 6 to 11 cycles. TCRdb reprocessed the 5' RACE reads via MiXCR and lists one record per CDR3 protein. The sample consists of 700,000 to 850,000 distinct CDR3 sequences, roughly 50% of them appearing once. This CDR3 region has 15 residues. Germline loops: CDR1 SGHTA, CDR2 FQGNSA. J was trimmed by 4 bases and V by 5 bases; bases with no gene match: 7. This clonotype has just a few counts. Input material: blood. This sequence originates from a man aged 80 or over in good health. This chain uses TRBV7-2 with TRBJ2-7; 11 nucleotides align to TRBD2. CDR3 coding DNA: TGTGCCAGCAGCCTACTACTAGCGGGAGTATACGAGCAGTACTTC. Protein sequence: CASSLLLAGVYEQYF. The complete variable domain, with remaining parts taken from reference TRBV7-2 and TRBJ2-7, reads GAGVSQSPSNKVTEKGKDVELRCDPISGHTALYWYRQSLGQGLEFLIYFQGNSAPDKSGLPSDRFSAERTGGSVSTLTIQRTQQEDSAVYLCASSLLLAGVYEQYFGPGTRLTVT.